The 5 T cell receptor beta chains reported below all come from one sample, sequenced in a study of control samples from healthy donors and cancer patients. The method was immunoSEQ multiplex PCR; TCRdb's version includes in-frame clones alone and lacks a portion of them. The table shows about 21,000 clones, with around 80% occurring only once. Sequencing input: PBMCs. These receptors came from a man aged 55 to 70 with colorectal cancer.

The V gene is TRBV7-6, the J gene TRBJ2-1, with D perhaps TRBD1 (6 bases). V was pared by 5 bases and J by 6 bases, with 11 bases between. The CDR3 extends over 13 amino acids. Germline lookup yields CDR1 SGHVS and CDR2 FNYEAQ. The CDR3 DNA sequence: TGTGCCAGCAGCCTCACAGGGTTCAATGAGCAGTTCTTC. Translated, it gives CASSLTGFNEQFF.

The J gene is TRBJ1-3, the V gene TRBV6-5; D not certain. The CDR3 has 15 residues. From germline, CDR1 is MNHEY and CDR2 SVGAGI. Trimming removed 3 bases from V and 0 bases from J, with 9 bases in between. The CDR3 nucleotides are TGTGCCAGCAGTTATCGGGTATACTCTGGAAACACCATATATTTT. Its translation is CASSYRVYSGNTIYF.

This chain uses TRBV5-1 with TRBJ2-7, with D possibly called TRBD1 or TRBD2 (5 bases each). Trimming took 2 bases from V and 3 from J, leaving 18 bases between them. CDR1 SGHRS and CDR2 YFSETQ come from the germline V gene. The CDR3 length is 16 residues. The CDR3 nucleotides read TGCGCCAGCAGCTTTCCCCAGGGAAGCGGCTTCTACGAGCAGTACTTC. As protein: CASSFPQGSGFYEQYF.

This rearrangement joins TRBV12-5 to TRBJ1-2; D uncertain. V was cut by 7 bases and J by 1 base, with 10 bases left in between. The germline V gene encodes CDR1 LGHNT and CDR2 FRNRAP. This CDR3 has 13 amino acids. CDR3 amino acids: CASAQNRNYGYTF. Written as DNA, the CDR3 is TGTGCTAGTGCCCAGAATCGTAACTATGGCTACACCTTC.

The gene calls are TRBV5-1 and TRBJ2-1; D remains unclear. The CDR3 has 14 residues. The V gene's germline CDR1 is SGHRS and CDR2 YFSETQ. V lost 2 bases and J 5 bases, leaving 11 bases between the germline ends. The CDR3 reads CASSFVGYDNEQFF. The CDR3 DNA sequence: TGCGCCAGCAGCTTCGTAGGCTATGACAATGAGCAGTTCTTC.